This T cell receptor beta chain came from a study of beta chain features in type 1 diabetes. Study background: There was similarity between patients and healthy donors in age, gender and cell yields. Study conclusions and caveats: Significant though moderate, a shortening of TCRB CDR3s appeared in all four CD4+ subsets of Type 1 diabetes patients. Patients showed naive, central memory and Treg TCRB repertoires that appeared more similar than those of healthy donors. PCR may have favored shorter templates equally in patients and controls.

As concerns this clone: Its target is unknown. Other DNA sequences of this sample code for an identical CDR3.

Investigators reverse transcribed all isolated RNA, so they sequenced expressed TCRB transcripts. Profiling relied on immunoSEQ multiplex PCR, and the TCRdb table lists in-frame clones only, not all of them. The table shows over 500,000 clones, with roughly a sixth occurring only once. CDR1 is MDHEN, CDR2 SYDVKM, per germline. CDR3 size: 11 residues. The V end was cut by 3 bases, the J end by 3 bases, with 3 bases between. The V and J genes are TRBV28 and TRBJ2-7; D not certain. The receptor was isolated from a man between 18 and 29 years old in good health. The sample was naive CD4+ T cells from blood. CDR3 bases: TGTGCCAGCAGTTTTCTCTACGAGCAGTACTTC. Residues: CASSFLYEQYF.